A single sample gave rise to the 8 T cell receptor beta chains below, sequenced in a study of neoadjuvant anti-PD-1 for oral cavity cancer. Repertoires were generated with immunoSEQ multiplex PCR, while TCRdb's copy carries only in-frame clones and drops some. This sample has around 14,000 clones; around 75% occur once, and the top ten carry roughly 2%. Time point noted: after neoadjuvant nivolumab, at surgical resection. Sequencing was performed on PBMCs, taken after nivolumab (anti-PD-1) treatment. The receptor set was obtained from a person aged 40-85 years with oral cavity squamous cell carcinoma.

The chain links TRBV11-2 to TRBJ1-2, with D maybe TRBD1 (5 bases). This CDR3 has 13 residues. Germline loops: CDR1 SGHAT, CDR2 FQNNGV. V lost 5 bases, J lost 6 bases, and 13 bases lay in between. Written as DNA, the CDR3 is TGTGCCAGCAGCGTTCTTCGGGACCATGGCTACACCTTC. Its translation is CASSVLRDHGYTF.

This clone was detected once. DNA for the CDR3: TGCAGCGTTGAAAGGGGGGGGGCCACTGAAGCTTTCTTT. It encodes CSVERGGATEAFF. The chain combines TRBV29-1 with TRBJ1-1, with D perhaps matching TRBD1 (6 bases). V shed 2 bases and J shed 4 bases, with 11 bases lying between them. Germline values: CDR1 SQVTM, CDR2 ANQGSEA. The CDR3 spans 13 residues.

The chain links TRBV19 to TRBJ2-1; D uncertain. CDR3 length equals 14 residues. V shed 5 bases and J shed 5 bases, with 13 bases lying between them. Germline V lookup: CDR1 LNHDA, CDR2 SQIVND (reference sequence). In nucleotides, the CDR3 is TGTGCCAGTAGTGCCCTTGATTTCAACAATGAGCAGTTCTTC. Translating gives CASSALDFNNEQFF.

The CDR3 sequence is CASSRDGPTEAFF. CDR3 nucleotides: TGTGCCAGCAGTAGGGACGGCCCCACTGAAGCTTTCTTT. The rearrangement links TRBV2 to TRBJ1-1; D perhaps matches TRBD1 (5 bases). The length of the CDR3 is 13 residues. V lost 5 bases and J 4 bases, leaving 11 bases between the germline ends. CDR1 and CDR2 from the germline V gene are SNHLY and FYNNEI.

In this sample, this clone turned up once. J is TRBJ2-3 and V is TRBV7-8; tentative D call: TRBD1 (5 bases). The CDR3 length is 15 residues. V was clipped by 5 bases and J by 0 bases, with 12 bases between them. CDR1 is SGHVS and CDR2 is FQNEAQ in the germline V gene. The CDR3 nucleotides are TGTGCCAGCAGCAGTCGGACAACTAGCACAGATACGCAGTATTTT. Translating it yields CASSSRTTSTDTQYF.

The genes are TRBV30 and TRBJ2-5, with no clear D. The germline V and J ends were trimmed by 1 base and 2 bases, with 8 bases remaining between them. CDR1 and CDR2 (germline): GTSNPN, SVGIG (reference sequence). The CDR3 totals 13 residues. Written as DNA, the CDR3 is TGTGCCTGGAGTGCTTACCTTCAAGAGACCCAGTACTTC. Amino acid sequence: CAWSAYLQETQYF.

J is TRBJ2-1 and V is TRBV6-6; no definite D call. CDR1 and CDR2 (germline): MNHNY, SVGAGI (reference sequence). V was clipped by 5 bases and J by 5 bases, with 4 bases between them. CDR3 length equals 11 residues. This CDR3 reads CASSRDNEQFF. DNA of the CDR3: TGTGCCAGCAGTCGGGACAATGAGCAGTTCTTC.

This rearrangement joins TRBV6-6 to TRBJ1-1; D might be TRBD1 (5 bases). Per germline, CDR1 MNHNY and CDR2 SVGAGI (reference sequence). The V end was cut by 6 bases, the J end by 1 base, with 9 bases between. The CDR3 is 13 amino acids. The CDR3, as DNA: TGTGCCAGCAGGACGACAGAGAACACTGAAGCTTTCTTT. Amino acids: CASRTTENTEAFF.